What follows describes a single T cell receptor beta chain. What antigen it recognizes has not been identified. Per-base quality was not reported, and no clone a single base away is much larger than it. The library was generated by PCR. The instrument given in TCRdb is Illumina HiSeq 2500. Unique molecular identifiers were incorporated into TCR beta cDNA libraries to reduce PCR and sequencing biases. Every 1 to 10 million input T cells yielded about 500,000 cDNA molecules, meaning each molecule approximated one T cell. The patient libraries were prepared and sequenced using the same protocol as the earlier healthy control dataset. Within a given batch, samples were prepared together, multiplexed and sequenced on the same HiSeq lane. Regarding the original processing steps: MIGEC handled the raw barcoded reads, throwing out single-read molecular identifier groups before consensus assembly and CDR3 extraction. Clonotype tables were post-analysed with VDJtools, and diversity was normalized by down-sampling all datasets to the smallest sample size. To correct batch-related cross-sample contamination, repertoire overlap clustering matched CDR3 amino acid sequences but not nucleotide sequences. The public sequencing data were trimmed at Q25 with fastp and processed into clonotypes with MiXCR by TCRdb, which kept only in-frame beta chains. Rows with a matching CDR3 protein are joined into one entry that keeps the most common DNA and genes. TCRdb's processing, not the study's, gives the V and J calls here. This sample comprises around 710,000 distinct CDR3 sequences, about 43% of them detected only once. Jointly, the top ten make up approximately 4.4% of the sample.

The CDR3 runs 14 amino acids, cysteine and phenylalanine included. The read is trimmed to its CDR3 DNA, 42 bases read in frame from base 1. The germline V gene encodes CDR1 LNHDA and CDR2 SQIVND (reference sequence). TCR beta repertoires were profiled from peripheral blood of some 13 young patients with multiple sclerosis to demonstrate the VDJtools post-analysis software. The multiple sclerosis patients were children and adolescents between roughly 6 and 16 years of age. This entry belongs to a study of post-analysis software for immune sequencing data (dated by TCRdb to 2013 to 2016). In the study overall: Relapsing-remitting, secondary progressive and progressive-relapsing multiple sclerosis were recorded as disease courses, and subtype annotation was lacking for some patients. The patient repertoires were compared against around eleven previously published healthy control repertoires obtained from donors aged about 6 to 26 years. A subset of samples was prepared in parallel using single-end sample barcoding, then pooled and co-amplified after Illumina adapter ligation.

The investigation overall reported the following: The control group was slightly older than the multiple sclerosis patient group. Direct clustering with F measure revealed strong co-clustering of samples prepared in the same batch, which led to a batch-effect correction. Patients showed significantly higher frequencies than controls for five TRBV segments, among them TRBV5-6, TRBV5-1 and TRBV20-1. Compared with controls, multiple sclerosis patients had significantly lower normalized Chao1 diversity, a finding suggesting substantial peripheral T-cell clonal expansion.

This clonotype originated in a girl under 18 with multiple sclerosis. Recombination connected TRBV19 to TRBJ2-5; the D gene lacks a confident call. The DNA end lines up better with TRBJ2-7; the J call may be wrong. The sample taken for sequencing was blood. Read as DNA, the sequence is TGTGCCAGTAGTATAACAGCCTCTAACGGCGAGCAGTACTTC. It is translated as CASSITASNGEQYF.